These 31 T cell receptor beta chains share one sample of origin, sequenced in a study of cytomegalovirus exposure and HLA in healthy donors (dated by TCRdb to 2016 to 2017). The library was produced with the immunoSEQ multiplex PCR assay. For the multiplex PCR, a mixture combining 60 forward primers for TCR Vbeta segments and 13 reverse primers for TCR Jbeta segments was used. This is the immuneACCESS table as TCRdb keeps it, with only in-frame sequences that have V and J called. A part of the clones is gone; compared with another copy, unresolved V genes explain less than half, and the rest is unexplained. A total of about 110,000 clones appear in this sample, roughly 79% of them only once. Under 2.5% of the sample goes to the ten largest clones. The sample comprised PBMCs. These receptors all stem from a woman aged 30 to 39 in good health and CMV-seronegative.

This rearrangement joins TRBV7-2 to TRBJ2-3, with 9 bases aligning to TRBD2. Germline V CDR1 and CDR2: SGHTA, FQGNSA. Germline trimming cut 3 bases from V and 3 bases from J; bases unmatched to any gene: 4. The CDR3 extends over 15 amino acids. CDR3 DNA sequence: TGTGCCAGCAGCTTGCTTAGCGGGAGTACAGATACGCAGTATTTT. The encoded protein is CASSLLSGSTDTQYF.

This clone was seen once. V is TRBV25-1 and J is TRBJ2-5; D unclear. This CDR3 is built from 11 residues. The germline CDR1 and CDR2 sequences are MGHDK and SYGVNS. Trimming took off 3 bases at V and 6 bases at J, with 5 bases between the two ends. CDR3 region: CASSDLKTQYF. The DNA for the CDR3 is TGTGCCAGCAGTGATTTAAAGACCCAGTACTTC.

CDR3 protein: CAWGDRSDQPQHF. The CDR3, as DNA: TGTGCCTGGGGGGACAGGAGCGATCAGCCCCAGCATTTT. V usage is TRBV30 and J usage is TRBJ1-5; 8 nucleotides match TRBD1. The V and J ends lost 5 bases and 5 bases, in that order; junction bases with no gene match: 5. Germline values: CDR1 GTSNPN, CDR2 SVGIG (reference sequence). CDR3 length: 13 amino acids.

J is TRBJ1-2 and V is TRBV28; 7 bases match TRBD1. Trimming cost V 4 bases and J 7 bases; bases outside gene matches: 15. The CDR3 covers 16 residues. Germline CDR1 and CDR2: MDHEN and SYDVKM. The chain's CDR3 is CASSSLTGAEVSGYTF. The CDR3 DNA reads TGTGCCAGCAGTTCACTAACAGGGGCGGAGGTCTCTGGCTACACCTTC.

The chain uses TRBV11-3 and TRBJ1-1; 8 nucleotides line up with TRBD1. Germline V gene sequence: CDR1 SGHNT, CDR2 YENEEA. Losses at the gene ends were 2 bases for V and 7 bases for J; bases not matched to a gene: 6. The CDR3 is 14 amino acids. The CDR3 spells CASSLSTGGGEAFF. CDR3 DNA: TGTGCCAGCAGCTTATCTACAGGGGGAGGTGAAGCTTTCTTT.

The table lists this clone with a few counts. This chain links TRBV29-1 with TRBJ1-1; 8 nucleotides line up with TRBD1. This CDR3 has 13 residues. Germline CDR1 reads SQVTM; CDR2 reads ANQGSEA. V shed 8 bases and J 3 bases; nucleotides not matched to a gene: 8. DNA of the CDR3: TGCAGCACCCGACAGGGGTTGGACACTGAAGCTTTCTTT. This sequence encodes CSTRQGLDTEAFF. The full variable domain, in which reference TRBV29-1 and TRBJ1-1 provide the parts outside the CDR3, is SAVISQKPSRDICQRGTSLTIQCQVDSQVTMMFWYRQQPGQSLTLIATANQGSEATYESGFVIDKFPISRPNLTFSTLTVSNMSPEDSSIYLCSTRQGLDTEAFFGQGTRLTVV.

This clone has a single count. The gene calls are TRBV5-1 and TRBJ2-5; 15 nucleotides line up with TRBD2. The J call may be mistaken, given a closer DNA end match to TRBJ2-7. The germline CDR1 and CDR2 sequences are SGHRS and YFSETQ. The CDR3 consists of 21 residues. The CDR3 DNA follows: TGCGCCAGCAGCAGCGAAGGAAGCGGGACTAGCGGGAGGCCCGTTACCTACGAGCAGTACTTC. This encodes CASSSEGSGTSGRPVTYEQYF.

This clone was seen a single time. This chain connects TRBV11-3 to TRBJ2-2, with 7 bases identical to TRBD2. This CDR3 contains 18 residues. The germline CDR1 and CDR2 sequences are SGHNT and YENEEA. With V trimmed by 0 bases and J by 0 bases, 7 bases remained unmatched. The CDR3 DNA sequence: TGTGCCAGCAGCTTAGATATCCCCCTAGCGGCGAACACCGGGGAGCTGTTTTTT. Translation gives CASSLDIPLAANTGELFF.

The CDR3 coding sequence is TGCAGCGCTTTCCCGAGGGACAGGGGATTGTTCTATGGCTACACCTTC. This codes for CSAFPRDRGLFYGYTF. J is TRBJ1-2 and V is TRBV29-1, with 10 bases that match TRBD1. The CDR3 spans 16 residues. CDR1 and CDR2 from the germline V gene are SQVTM and ANQGSEA. Trimming removed 7 bases from V and 4 bases from J; junction bases left unmatched: 15.

The CDR3 loop reads CASGLSWTREVVHEQFF. CDR3 bases: TGTGCTAGTGGTTTGTCATGGACTAGGGAGGTGGTTCATGAGCAGTTCTTC. The J gene is TRBJ2-1, the V gene TRBV12-5; 7 positions match TRBD2. V dropped 2 bases and J dropped 8; count of bases not matched to a gene: 15. Germline loops: CDR1 LGHNT, CDR2 FRNRAP. The CDR3 extends over 17 amino acids.

This clone was observed a few times. The genes are TRBV5-6 and TRBJ1-1; no definite D call. CDR3 length: 13 amino acids. The germline CDR1 and CDR2 sequences are SGHDT and YYEEEE. Trimming pared 0 bases from V and 0 bases from J, leaving 3 bases between. In DNA form, the CDR3 reads TGTGCCAGCAGCTTGGCAGTGAACACTGAAGCTTTCTTT. Translated, it gives CASSLAVNTEAFF.

This chain joins TRBV29-1 and TRBJ2-1, with 10 bases aligning to TRBD1. Germline V CDR1 and CDR2: SQVTM, ANQGSEA. Germline trimming cut 4 bases from V and 8 bases from J; bases unmatched to any gene: 14. This CDR3 has 16 residues. The CDR3 is CSVGGIPGQGNYEQFF. As DNA, the CDR3 is TGCAGCGTTGGCGGTATTCCGGGACAGGGGAACTATGAGCAGTTCTTC.

The chain employs TRBV11-3 and TRBJ2-5; weak D call: TRBD2 (6 bases). V lost 5 bases and J lost 4, with 14 bases in between. This CDR3 is 14 amino acids long. Germline CDR1 is SGHNT and CDR2 is YENEEA. CDR3 in amino acids: CASSNRGAGETQYF. Written as DNA, the CDR3 is TGTGCCAGCAGCAACCGGGGAGCGGGAGAGACCCAGTACTTC.

In its sample, this clone was seen a few times. The gene calls are TRBV27 and TRBJ2-1, with 7 bases aligning to TRBD2. The germline V gene has CDR1 MNHEY and CDR2 SMNVEV (reference sequence). The CDR3 has 14 residues. V was pared by 6 bases and J by 4 bases, with 6 bases of the junction left unmatched. CDR3: CASRAGTIYNEQFF. The CDR3 DNA follows: TGTGCCAGCAGAGCCGGGACTATATACAATGAGCAGTTCTTC.

A few counts support this clone. V and J are TRBV2 and TRBJ1-4, with a possible D match to TRBD1 (6 bases). With 11 bases removed from V and 5 bases from J, the gap between germline ends came to 15 bases. Germline V lookup: CDR1 SNHLY, CDR2 FYNNEI. This CDR3 has 13 amino acids. Written as DNA, the CDR3 is TGTGCCTCCAACGGGCAGGGGAATGAAAAACTGTTTTTT. It codes for CASNGQGNEKLFF.

This rearrangement joins TRBV27 to TRBJ2-3, with a possible D match to TRBD2 (5 bases). V lost 3 bases and J lost 6, with 19 bases in between. This CDR3 is 16 amino acids long. CDR1 is MNHEY and CDR2 is SMNVEV in the germline V gene (reference sequence). CDR3 nucleotide sequence: TGTGCCAGCAGTTTCGCGGGCCTTATAGGGTACGATACGCAGTATTTT. The encoded protein is CASSFAGLIGYDTQYF.

The rearrangement uses TRBV19 and TRBJ2-7, with 8 bases fitting TRBD1. The junction had 17 bases not matched to a gene; V was cut back by 4 bases and J by 3 bases. The CDR3 is 18 amino acids. The germline V gene encodes CDR1 LNHDA and CDR2 SQIVND (reference sequence). This CDR3 is CASSKRGRRDRTNYEQYF. The CDR3 DNA is TGTGCCAGTAGTAAAAGGGGGAGAAGGGACAGGACAAACTACGAGCAGTACTTC.

The chain employs TRBV7-9 and TRBJ2-7; TRBD2 aligns across 7 bases. This CDR3 contains 15 residues. Germline V gives CDR1 SEHNR, CDR2 FQNEAQ (reference sequence). V lost 1 base, J lost 2 bases, and 5 bases stayed unmatched. CDR3 region: CASSLGGRGPYEQYF. The CDR3 region has the DNA TGTGCCAGCAGCTTAGGAGGGAGGGGACCCTACGAGCAGTACTTC.

This clone was seen only a few times. The rearrangement links TRBV11-2 to TRBJ2-3; TRBD2 agrees at 10 bases. The germline gives CDR1 SGHAT, CDR2 FQNNGV. V was pared by 4 bases and J by 8 bases, with 12 bases of the junction left unmatched. This CDR3 region has 16 residues. The CDR3 here is CASSSLAGVGWRTQYF. The DNA of the CDR3 is TGTGCCAGCAGCTCCCTAGCGGGAGTAGGTTGGCGTACGCAGTATTTT.

V usage is TRBV9 and J usage is TRBJ2-5; TRBD2 matches at 10 bases. V lost 4 bases, J lost 9 bases, and 12 bases stayed unmatched. Germline CDR1 reads SGDLS; CDR2 reads YYNGEE. The CDR3 covers 15 residues. CDR3 bases: TGTGCCAGCAGCCTGGACCCTAGCGGGAGAGGGTCCCAGTACTTC. It codes for CASSLDPSGRGSQYF.

The rearrangement links TRBV7-9 to TRBJ2-7; 10 nucleotides match TRBD1. Per the germline V gene, CDR1 is SEHNR and CDR2 is FQNEAQ (reference sequence). CDR3 length equals 14 residues. V was pared by 3 bases and J by 6 bases, with 5 bases of the junction left unmatched. This CDR3 is CASSLGQGSVEQYF. Here the CDR3 DNA reads TGTGCCAGCAGCTTGGGACAGGGGTCGGTCGAGCAGTACTTC.

The genes are TRBV7-6 and TRBJ1-5; 7 bases fit TRBD1. The CDR3 runs 15 residues. Germline CDR1 and CDR2: SGHVS and FNYEAQ. J lost 0 bases, V lost 11 bases, and 10 bases had no gene match. The CDR3 DNA reads TGTGCCGAAGGGGGCAAATCATATAGCAATCAGCCCCAGCATTTT. The encoded protein is CAEGGKSYSNQPQHF. Using reference TRBV7-6 and TRBJ1-5 for the parts outside the CDR3, the full variable domain is GAGVSQSPRYKVTKRGQDVALRCDPISGHVSLYWYRQALGQGPEFLTYFNYEAQQDKSGLPNDRFSAERPEGSISTLTIQRTEQRDSAMYRCAEGGKSYSNQPQHFGDGTRLSIL.

The chain employs TRBV9 and TRBJ2-2; TRBD2 matches at 13 bases. J lost 2 bases, V lost 4 bases, and 5 bases had no gene match. CDR1 and CDR2 from the germline V gene are SGDLS and YYNGEE. This CDR3 contains 17 residues. Here the CDR3 reads CASSSRLAGGNTGELFF. The CDR3 region has the DNA TGTGCCAGCAGCTCAAGACTAGCGGGAGGTAACACCGGGGAGCTGTTTTTT.

The rearrangement joins TRBV7-6 to TRBJ2-2, with 12 positions matching TRBD2. The CDR3 sequence is 19 residues long. Germline assignment: CDR1 SGHVS and CDR2 FNYEAQ. V lost 1 base, J lost 3 bases, and 9 bases stayed unmatched. The CDR3 here is CASSLDPPTSGSHTGELFF. Written as DNA, the CDR3 is TGTGCCAGCAGCTTAGACCCCCCGACTAGCGGGAGTCACACCGGGGAGCTGTTTTTT.

The V and J genes are TRBV19 and TRBJ2-7; D might be TRBD1 (5 bases). The V and J ends lost 5 bases and 4 bases respectively, with 18 bases between them. Germline lookup yields CDR1 LNHDA and CDR2 SQIVND (reference sequence). The CDR3 sequence is 15 residues long. The CDR3 region is CASSAPLGQKYEQYF. The CDR3 DNA reads as TGTGCCAGTAGTGCCCCCCTAGGACAAAAATACGAGCAGTACTTC.

A word on this clone: Other DNA sequences in this specimen translate into the identical CDR3. The J gene is TRBJ2-3, the V gene TRBV5-1; D might be TRBD2 (5 bases). Germline loops: CDR1 SGHRS, CDR2 YFSETQ. The CDR3 has 13 residues. V lost 2 bases, J lost 3 bases, and 7 bases lay in between. In nucleotides, the CDR3 is TGCGCCAGCAGCTTTGGACTTACAGATACGCAGTATTTT. Translating it yields CASSFGLTDTQYF.

There are a few counts of this clone. This chain uses TRBV11-2 with TRBJ2-7, with 8 bases that match TRBD2. From germline, CDR1 is SGHAT and CDR2 FQNNGV. The CDR3 is made up of 15 amino acids. The J segment lost 4 bases and the V segment lost 2 bases, leaving 7 bases of the junction unmatched. CDR3 sequence reads: CASSLPAGVTYEQYF. DNA for the CDR3: TGTGCCAGCAGCTTACCAGCGGGAGTTACTTACGAGCAGTACTTC.

The V call is TRBV5-1, the J call TRBJ2-5, with 7 bases that match TRBD1. The J call is uncertain, as TRBJ2-7 better fits the DNA end. The CDR3 consists of 13 residues. CDR1 and CDR2 (germline): SGHRS, YFSETQ. The CDR3 DNA sequence: TGCGCCAGCAGCTTTACAGGGGCCTACGAGCAGTACTTC. Encoded protein: CASSFTGAYEQYF.

The V and J genes are TRBV29-1 and TRBJ1-2; a possible D gene is TRBD1 (5 bases). Germline loops: CDR1 SQVTM, CDR2 ANQGSEA. Trimming removed 4 bases at V and 3 bases at J, with 9 bases between. CDR3 length equals 12 residues. In DNA form, the CDR3 reads TGCAGCGTTGCACAGGTCGACTATGGCTACACCTTC. Protein product: CSVAQVDYGYTF.

This rearrangement joins TRBV6-1 to TRBJ2-3; D ambiguous. From germline, CDR1 is MNHNS and CDR2 SASEGT. There are 12 residues in the CDR3. V lost 4 bases to trimming and J lost 2 bases, with 4 bases between them. The CDR3 DNA reads TGTGCCAGCAGTGTTTACACAGATACGCAGTATTTT. Its protein product is CASSVYTDTQYF.

The chain employs TRBV10-1 and TRBJ2-5; TRBD1 might be the D (5 bases). Germline CDR1 reads WNHNN; CDR2 reads SYGVQD (reference sequence). Trimming pared 0 bases from V and 1 base from J, leaving 9 bases between. This CDR3 region has 15 residues. CDR3: CASSESWGSQETQYF. The CDR3 nucleotides read TGCGCCAGCAGTGAGTCGTGGGGCAGCCAAGAGACCCAGTACTTC.